What follows is one TCR beta chain and its context. Its matching antigen is unknown. This specimen belongs to a study of beta chain features in type 1 diabetes. The wider study: The examined sorted cells totaled fewer than 140 million across samples.

Every isolated RNA sample was fully reverse transcribed, so sequencing captured expressed TCRB transcripts. Assay: immunoSEQ multiplex PCR; the TCRdb copy retains only in-frame clones and omits some. This sample has hundreds of thousands of clones, with about a sixth found just once. This CDR3 has 18 amino acids. V trimming: 1 base; J trimming: 2 bases; junction bases outside the gene matches: 11. Germline V lookup: CDR1 SGHDT, CDR2 YYEEEE. Every donor had blood drawn once into heparin, approximately 0.11 L on average. Findings and caveats of the study: The study left unresolved whether HLA type influences TCRB rearrangement.

Sequenced input: naive CD4+ T cells from blood. This sequence was found in a young man in good health. The genes are TRBV5-6 and TRBJ2-1, with 8 bases aligning to TRBD2. CDR3 protein: CASSLQVGTRSAYNEQFF. The CDR3 nucleotides read TGTGCCAGCAGCTTGCAGGTCGGGACTAGGAGCGCCTACAATGAGCAGTTCTTC.